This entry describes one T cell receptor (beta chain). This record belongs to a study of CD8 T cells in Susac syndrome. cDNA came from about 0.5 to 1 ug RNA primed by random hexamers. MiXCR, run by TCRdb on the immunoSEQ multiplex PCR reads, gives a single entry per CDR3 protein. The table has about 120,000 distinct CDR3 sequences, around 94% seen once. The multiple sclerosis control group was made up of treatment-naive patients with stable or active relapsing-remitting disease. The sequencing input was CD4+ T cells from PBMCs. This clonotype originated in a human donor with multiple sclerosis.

DNA of the CDR3: TGTGCCAGCAGCCCGAACCCAGGGGGCCGGGAGACCCAGTACTTC. This encodes CASSPNPGGRETQYF. The V call is TRBV7-2, the J call TRBJ2-5, with 8 bases identical to TRBD1. Trimming took 5 bases from V and 5 from J; bases not matched to a gene: 10. This CDR3 is 15 amino acids long. Germline CDR1 SGHTA, CDR2 FQGNSA. Full variable domain (remainder filled in from reference TRBV7-2 and TRBJ2-5): GAGVSQSPSNKVTEKGKDVELRCDPISGHTALYWYRQSLGQGLEFLIYFQGNSAPDKSGLPSDRFSAERTGGSVSTLTIQRTQQEDSAVYLCASSPNPGGRETQYFGPGTRLLVL.